This T cell receptor beta chain stems from a study of T cell responses to AZD1222 COVID-19 vaccine. Findings and caveats of the study: Only a handful of AZD1222 recipients tested seropositive at baseline.

Germline V lookup: CDR1 MGHRA, CDR2 YSYEKL. V gave up 4 bases and J gave up 3 bases, with 10 bases separating them. This CDR3 region has 13 residues. Comments on this clone: Its matching antigen is unknown.

Sequencing was performed with immunoSEQ multiplex PCR; in TCRdb, only in-frame clones are kept and a portion is missing. Among around 130,000 clones listed, approximately 85% were seen once. The TCR was taken from an adult in good health. The starting material was peripheral blood, obtained on day 0 of AZD1222 vaccination. The chain uses TRBV4-1 and TRBJ2-7; no firm D call. The CDR3 sequence is CASSPSEVYEQYF. The CDR3 region has the DNA TGCGCCAGCAGCCCATCAGAGGTCTACGAGCAGTACTTC.